A selection of T cell receptor beta chains follows, all from one sample in a study of OX40 agonist ivuxolimab in advanced cancers. Repertoires were generated with immunoSEQ multiplex PCR, while TCRdb's copy carries only in-frame clones and drops some. The profile shows approximately 100,000 clones, about 90% of them singletons. Sequenced material: CD4+ or CD8+ T cells sorted from blood, taken in a trial of the OX40 agonist ivuxolimab. These TCRs come from an adult with an advanced solid tumor such as melanoma, head and neck, liver or kidney cancer. Each CDR3 is given with its conserved first and last residue. The order of the fields is J gene, clone size, V gene, D gene, CDR3 length, CDR3 DNA, CDR3 protein. A D gene is named only where the DNA matches it firmly. Clone size is given for some rows only: seen once, a few or many times, or a class if the clone is expanded.

j_call: TRBJ1-1
clone_size: -
v_call: TRBV7-2
d_call: -
cdr3_length: 12
cdr3_nt: TGTGCCAGCAGCCCACGTACAGGTCGGACTTTCTTT
cdr3_aa: CASSPRTGRTFF

j_call: TRBJ2-3
clone_size: -
v_call: TRBV6-1
d_call: -
cdr3_length: 15
cdr3_nt: TGTGCCAGCAGTGAAGTTCTGGGTACTCAAGATACGCAGTATTTT
cdr3_aa: CASSEVLGTQDTQYF

j_call: TRBJ1-1
clone_size: -
v_call: TRBV19
d_call: -
cdr3_length: 13
cdr3_nt: TGTGCCAGTAGCGCGACAGGGAACACTGAAGCTTTCTTT
cdr3_aa: CASSATGNTEAFF

j_call: TRBJ1-1
clone_size: -
v_call: TRBV4-3
d_call: TRBD1
cdr3_length: 15
cdr3_nt: TGCGCCAGCAGCCAAGGACAGGGGATTGGCACTGAAGCTTTCTTT
cdr3_aa: CASSQGQGIGTEAFF

j_call: TRBJ2-7
clone_size: -
v_call: TRBV5-1
d_call: -
cdr3_length: 20
cdr3_nt: TGCGCCAGCAGCTTTCGCACGGGCAGGGTAAATCGTATAAGCTCCTACGAGCAGTACTTC
cdr3_aa: CASSFRTGRVNRISSYEQYF

j_call: TRBJ1-3
clone_size: -
v_call: TRBV30
d_call: -
cdr3_length: 12
cdr3_nt: TGTGCCTGGAGAGAACCTGCAAACACCATATATTTT
cdr3_aa: CAWREPANTIYF

j_call: TRBJ2-2
clone_size: -
v_call: TRBV7-9
d_call: -
cdr3_length: 16
cdr3_nt: TGTGCCAGCAGCTTAAGTGGCCTCATAAACACCGGGGAGCTGTTTTTT
cdr3_aa: CASSLSGLINTGELFF

j_call: TRBJ2-6
clone_size: -
v_call: TRBV10-3
d_call: -
cdr3_length: 17
cdr3_nt: TGTGCCATCAGTGAGTCGACCCGGGGTGCTGGGGCCAACGTCCTGACTTTC
cdr3_aa: CAISESTRGAGANVLTF

j_call: TRBJ1-1
clone_size: once
v_call: TRBV29-1
d_call: -
cdr3_length: 11
cdr3_nt: TGCAGCGTGGGCCGGGGCACTGAAGCTTTCTTT
cdr3_aa: CSVGRGTEAFF

j_call: TRBJ1-5
clone_size: -
v_call: TRBV5-5
d_call: -
cdr3_length: 15
cdr3_nt: TGTGCCAGCAGCTTGGAGAGAAATAGCAATCAGCCCCAGCATTTT
cdr3_aa: CASSLERNSNQPQHF

j_call: TRBJ2-7
clone_size: -
v_call: TRBV2
d_call: TRBD1
cdr3_length: 14
cdr3_nt: TGTGCCAGCAGAACGACAGGGAGCTCCTACGAGCAGTACTTC
cdr3_aa: CASRTTGSSYEQYF

j_call: TRBJ2-2
clone_size: -
v_call: TRBV7-2
d_call: -
cdr3_length: 15
cdr3_nt: TGTGCCAGCAGCTTGACTGGGGATGACACCGGGGAGCTGTTTTTT
cdr3_aa: CASSLTGDDTGELFF

j_call: TRBJ2-3
clone_size: -
v_call: TRBV10-1
d_call: TRBD2
cdr3_length: 14
cdr3_nt: TGCGCCAGCAGCCGGGGGGAGGGCACAGATACGCAGTATTTT
cdr3_aa: CASSRGEGTDTQYF

j_call: TRBJ2-1
clone_size: -
v_call: TRBV7-2
d_call: -
cdr3_length: 13
cdr3_nt: TGTGCCAGCAGCTTAGAGCGGACGCATGAGCAGTTCTTC
cdr3_aa: CASSLERTHEQFF

j_call: TRBJ1-1
clone_size: -
v_call: TRBV28
d_call: -
cdr3_length: 12
cdr3_nt: TGTGCCAGCAGCACGGGGGTCACTGAAGCTTTCTTT
cdr3_aa: CASSTGVTEAFF

j_call: TRBJ1-5
clone_size: once
v_call: TRBV10-3
d_call: TRBD1
cdr3_length: 15
cdr3_nt: TGTGCCATCAGTGAGACACGGACAGGGGAGAAGCCCCAGCATTTT
cdr3_aa: CAISETRTGEKPQHF

j_call: TRBJ1-6
clone_size: -
v_call: TRBV30
d_call: TRBD1
cdr3_length: 13
cdr3_nt: TGTGCCTGGGAGAGGACAGGGGATTCACCCCTCCACTTT
cdr3_aa: CAWERTGDSPLHF

j_call: TRBJ2-2
clone_size: -
v_call: TRBV7-2
d_call: -
cdr3_length: 14
cdr3_nt: TGTGCCAGTTCCGGGCTTCCTACGACCGGGGAGCTGTTTTTT
cdr3_aa: CASSGLPTTGELFF

j_call: TRBJ2-7
clone_size: -
v_call: TRBV19
d_call: -
cdr3_length: 11
cdr3_nt: TGTGCCACGACCGGTGACTACGAGCAGTACTTC
cdr3_aa: CATTGDYEQYF

j_call: TRBJ2-2
clone_size: once
v_call: TRBV19
d_call: TRBD1
cdr3_length: 16
cdr3_nt: TGTGCCCTATCAGACAGGGGAGCCACCGGAGCCGGGGAGCTGTTTTTT
cdr3_aa: CALSDRGATGAGELFF

j_call: TRBJ2-5
clone_size: -
v_call: TRBV19
d_call: -
cdr3_length: 13
cdr3_nt: TGTGCCAGTAGTATTTCATCCCAAGAGACCCAGTACTTC
cdr3_aa: CASSISSQETQYF

j_call: TRBJ2-1
clone_size: -
v_call: TRBV7-9
d_call: TRBD1
cdr3_length: 15
cdr3_nt: TGTGCCAGCAGCAAAGACAGGGGGGCCTACAATGAGCAGTTCTTC
cdr3_aa: CASSKDRGAYNEQFF

j_call: TRBJ2-1
clone_size: -
v_call: TRBV28
d_call: -
cdr3_length: 16
cdr3_nt: TGTGCCAGCACCGAACGGGGGCTAGCGAGGGACAATGAGCAGTTCTTC
cdr3_aa: CASTERGLARDNEQFF

j_call: TRBJ2-7
clone_size: -
v_call: TRBV12-5
d_call: TRBD1
cdr3_length: 18
cdr3_nt: TGTGCTAGTGGTTTGGTACTGGGCGTGGGACAGGGATTCTACGAGCAGTACTTC
cdr3_aa: CASGLVLGVGQGFYEQYF

j_call: TRBJ2-7
clone_size: -
v_call: TRBV28
d_call: TRBD1
cdr3_length: 14
cdr3_nt: TGTGCCAGCAGACTAAGACAGGGATCGAACGAGCAGTACTTC
cdr3_aa: CASRLRQGSNEQYF

j_call: TRBJ2-6
clone_size: -
v_call: TRBV11-2
d_call: -
cdr3_length: 15
cdr3_nt: TGTGCCAGCAGCTTGTCTTTATCTCTGGGTGGGGTCCTGACTTTC
cdr3_aa: CASSLSLSLGGVLTF